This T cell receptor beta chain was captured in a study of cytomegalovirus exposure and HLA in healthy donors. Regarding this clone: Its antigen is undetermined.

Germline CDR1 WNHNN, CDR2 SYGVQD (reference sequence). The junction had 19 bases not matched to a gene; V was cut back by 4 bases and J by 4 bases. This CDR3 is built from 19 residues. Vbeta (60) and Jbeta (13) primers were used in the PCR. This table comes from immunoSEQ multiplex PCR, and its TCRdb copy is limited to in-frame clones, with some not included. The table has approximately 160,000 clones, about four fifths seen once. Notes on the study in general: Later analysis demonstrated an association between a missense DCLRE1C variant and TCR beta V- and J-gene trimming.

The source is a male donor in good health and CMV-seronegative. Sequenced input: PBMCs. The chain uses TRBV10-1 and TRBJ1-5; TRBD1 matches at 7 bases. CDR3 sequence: CASSVLTGLSHIRNQPQHF. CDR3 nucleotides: TGCGCCAGCAGTGTGTTGACAGGGTTAAGTCATATTAGGAATCAGCCCCAGCATTTT.